Reported below is one T cell receptor (beta chain). What it recognizes is unknown. Documented time point: time of PML onset. Between roughly 16 and 60 months of natalizumab therapy passed before PML developed in these natalizumab-treated patients. This sample was included in a study of multiple sclerosis patients with progressive multifocal leukoencephalopathy. Trimming at V came to 9 bases and at J to 4 bases, leaving 7 bases not matched to a gene. CDR3 length: 14 amino acids. Looked up from germline, CDR1 is KGHSH and CDR2 is LQKENI. Every PCR reaction included synthetic inline CDR3 controls for all V-J pairings. The method was immunoSEQ multiplex PCR; TCRdb's version includes in-frame clones alone and lacks a portion of them. The sample comprises about 31,000 clones, roughly 85% of which are singletons, and 9.5% to 15% rests with the top ten. Findings of the study overall: Expanded clones at PML onset predated and persisted through natalizumab therapy. TRBV and TRBJ usage showed no common pattern when PML developed.

This specimen consisted of PBMCs, obtained from a patient treated with natalizumab. This rearrangement joins TRBV18 to TRBJ2-5, with 11 nucleotides matching TRBD1. This clonotype originated in a woman aged 30 to 39 with progressive multifocal leukoencephalopathy. This chain's CDR3 is CASSPGTGGETQYF. The CDR3 DNA reads TGTGCCAGTTCCCCCGGGACAGGGGGAGAGACCCAGTACTTC.